This record looks at one T cell receptor (beta chain) sequence and its context. The sample comes from a study of blood T cell repertoires in COVID-19. Study in general: Sources were T cells, B-cell-depleted T cells, or PBMCs; the material itself was cDNA or gDNA.

The CDR3 length is 13 residues. J was trimmed by 2 bases and V by 4 bases; bases with no gene match: 3. Germline V lookup: CDR1 SQVTM, CDR2 ANQGSEA. TCRdb's copy holds only in-frame clones and misses some; the assay was immunoSEQ multiplex PCR. This table holds a few hundred thousand clones, 86% found once. J is TRBJ1-1 and V is TRBV29-1; TRBD1 agrees at 8 bases. Sequenced material: peripheral blood. This TCR came from a man of 80 years or more with acute or convalescent COVID-19. CDR3 coding DNA: TGCAGCGTTGTCGGACAGGGAAACACTGAAGCTTTCTTT. This gives the protein CSVVGQGNTEAFF.